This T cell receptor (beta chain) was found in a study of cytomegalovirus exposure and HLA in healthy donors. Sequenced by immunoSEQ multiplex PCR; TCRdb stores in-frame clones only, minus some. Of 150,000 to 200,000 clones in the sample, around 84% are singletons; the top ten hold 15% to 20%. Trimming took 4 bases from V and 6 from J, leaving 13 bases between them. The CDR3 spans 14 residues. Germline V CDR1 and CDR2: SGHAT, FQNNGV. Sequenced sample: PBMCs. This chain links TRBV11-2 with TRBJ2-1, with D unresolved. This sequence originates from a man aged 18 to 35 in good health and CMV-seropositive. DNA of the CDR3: TGTGCCAGCAGCTCGGTGGGCCCCTCCAATGAGCAGTTCTTC. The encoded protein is CASSSVGPSNEQFF.